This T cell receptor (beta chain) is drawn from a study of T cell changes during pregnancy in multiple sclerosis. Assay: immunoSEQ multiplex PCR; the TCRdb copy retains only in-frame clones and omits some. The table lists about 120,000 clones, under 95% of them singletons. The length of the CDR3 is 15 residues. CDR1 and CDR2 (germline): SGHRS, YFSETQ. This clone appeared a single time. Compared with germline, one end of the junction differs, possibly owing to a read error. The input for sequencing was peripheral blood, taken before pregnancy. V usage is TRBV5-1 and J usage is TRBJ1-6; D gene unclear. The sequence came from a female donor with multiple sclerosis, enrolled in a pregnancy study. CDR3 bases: TGCGCCAGCAGCTTGGAGAGCTCCTATAATTCACCCCCCCACTTT. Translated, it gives CASSLESSYNSPPHF. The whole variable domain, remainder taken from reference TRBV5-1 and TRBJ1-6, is KAGVTQTPRYLIKTRGQQVTLSCSPISGHRSVSWYQQTPGQGLQFLFEYFSETQRNKGNFPGRFSGRQFSNSRSEMNVSTLELGDSALYLCASSLESSYNSPPHFGNGTRLTVT.